This T cell receptor beta chain was identified in a study of shared clonotypes between healthy human individuals. Method: immunoSEQ multiplex PCR; TCRdb's copy keeps in-frame clones and lacks some. The sample carries 300,000 to 400,000 clones, about 74% recorded once. Germline-derived CDR1 and CDR2 are SGHNT and YENEEA. V lost 1 base to trimming and J lost 7 bases, with 11 bases between them. This CDR3 contains 14 residues. Sequencing was carried out using memory CD4+ T cells sorted from blood. This sample's subset: CD45RA-negative fraction. This TCR came from a man under 40 in good health. The chain employs TRBV11-3 and TRBJ2-1; TRBD2 might be the D (6 bases). Here the CDR3 DNA reads TGTGCCAGCAGCTTAGCAACTAGCTCGAATGAGCAGTTCTTC. Amino acids: CASSLATSSNEQFF.